The present T cell receptor beta chain was sequenced within a study of blood T cell repertoires in COVID-19. The CDR3 loop spans 12 amino acids. Germline V gene lookup returns CDR1 SGHRS and CDR2 YFSETQ. The ends were cut back, 4 bases at V and 8 bases at J, with 12 bases in the middle. The method was immunoSEQ multiplex PCR; TCRdb's version includes in-frame clones alone and lacks a portion of them. In the table there are tens of thousands of clones, around nine tenths of which are singletons. The sequence came from a human donor in a cohort sampled during active COVID-19. This chain uses TRBV5-1 with TRBJ1-2; the D is unclear. Material: peripheral blood. CDR3 sequence: CASSTVGRGYTF. For the CDR3, the DNA is TGCGCCAGCAGCACCGTCGGGAGAGGCTACACCTTC.